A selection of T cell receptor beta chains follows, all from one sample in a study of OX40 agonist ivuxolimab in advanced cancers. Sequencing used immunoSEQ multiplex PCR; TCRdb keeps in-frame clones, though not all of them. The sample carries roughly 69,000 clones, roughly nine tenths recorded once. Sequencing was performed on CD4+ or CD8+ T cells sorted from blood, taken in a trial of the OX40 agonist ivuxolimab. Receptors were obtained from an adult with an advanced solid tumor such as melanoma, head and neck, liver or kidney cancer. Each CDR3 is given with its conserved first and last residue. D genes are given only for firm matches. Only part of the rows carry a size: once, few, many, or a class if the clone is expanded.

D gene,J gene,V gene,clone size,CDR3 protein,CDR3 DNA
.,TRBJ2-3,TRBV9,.,CASSVGYGRFTDTQYF,TGTGCCAGCAGCGTAGGATACGGGCGGTTCACAGATACGCAGTATTTT
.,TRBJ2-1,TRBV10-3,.,CAISVLDNEQFF,TGTGCCATCAGTGTTCTGGACAATGAGCAGTTCTTC
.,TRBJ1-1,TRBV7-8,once,CASTLNRNTEAFF,TGTGCCAGCACCCTTAACAGGAACACTGAAGCTTTCTTT
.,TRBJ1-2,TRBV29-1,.,CSVPVGGGSNYGYTF,TGCAGCGTCCCCGTCGGGGGGGGCTCTAACTATGGCTACACCTTC
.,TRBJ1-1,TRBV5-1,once,CASSLPGPGAEAFF,TGCGCCAGCAGCTTGCCCGGGCCGGGGGCTGAAGCTTTCTTT
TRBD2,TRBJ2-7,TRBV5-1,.,CASSLDRTSGPSSYEQYF,TGCGCCAGCAGCTTGGATCGGACTAGCGGGCCTAGCTCCTACGAGCAGTACTTC
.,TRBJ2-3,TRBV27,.,CASSLIQGTSDTQYF,TGTGCCAGCAGTTTAATCCAGGGGACCTCAGATACGCAGTATTTT
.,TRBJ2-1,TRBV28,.,CASSLGANYNEQFF,TGTGCCAGCAGTTTGGGGGCAAATTACAATGAGCAGTTCTTC
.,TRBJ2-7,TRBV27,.,CASSFSEGDSSYEQYF,TGTGCCAGCAGCTTTTCAGAGGGGGATAGTTCCTACGAGCAGTACTTC
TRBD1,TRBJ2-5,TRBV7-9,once,CATRDRRDSRSEETQYF,TGTGCCACCAGAGATAGAAGGGACAGCCGGTCGGAGGAGACCCAGTACTTC
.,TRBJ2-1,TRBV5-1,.,CASSLTGGSYNEQFF,TGCGCCAGCAGCTTGACCGGGGGCTCCTACAATGAGCAGTTCTTC
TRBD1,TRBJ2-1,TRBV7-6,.,CASSLGGTGNEQFF,TGTGCCAGCAGCTTAGGCGGGACAGGGAATGAGCAGTTCTTC
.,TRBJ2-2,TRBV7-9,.,CASSLALRDGELFF,TGTGCCAGCAGCTTAGCGCTAAGGGACGGGGAGCTGTTTTTT
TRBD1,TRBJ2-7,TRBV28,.,CASSLKGQVYEQYF,TGTGCCAGCAGTTTAAAGGGACAGGTCTACGAGCAGTACTTC
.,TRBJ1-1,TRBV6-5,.,CASSSTELSTEAFF,TGTGCCAGCAGTTCGACAGAACTTAGTACTGAAGCTTTCTTT
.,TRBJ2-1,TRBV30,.,CARRTDGTEQFF,TGTGCCCGGAGGACCGACGGGACTGAGCAGTTCTTC
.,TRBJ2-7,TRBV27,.,CASSSNPGYTSEQYF,TGTGCCAGCAGTTCCAATCCGGGATATACTAGCGAGCAGTACTTC
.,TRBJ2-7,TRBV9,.,CASSPREGEQYF,TGTGCCAGCAGCCCAAGAGAGGGCGAGCAGTACTTC
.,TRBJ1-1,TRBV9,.,CASSVQGTEAFF,TGTGCCAGCAGCGTACAGGGTACCGAAGCTTTCTTT
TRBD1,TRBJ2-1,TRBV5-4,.,CAIGTGYNEQFF,TGTGCCATCGGGACAGGGTACAATGAGCAGTTCTTC
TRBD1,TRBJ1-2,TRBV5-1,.,CASRGTGFPNYGYTF,TGCGCCAGCAGAGGGACAGGGTTTCCAAACTATGGCTACACCTTC
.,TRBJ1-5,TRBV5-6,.,CASSRRMEAGPLNQPQHF,TGTGCCAGCAGCCGCAGAATGGAGGCGGGGCCCCTTAATCAGCCCCAGCATTTT
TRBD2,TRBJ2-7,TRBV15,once,CATSREGGRSYEQYF,TGTGCCACCAGCAGAGAGGGCGGGAGATCCTACGAGCAGTACTTC
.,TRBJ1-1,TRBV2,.,CASSEASRTANTEAFF,TGTGCCAGCAGTGAAGCTTCCCGGACAGCAAACACTGAAGCTTTCTTT
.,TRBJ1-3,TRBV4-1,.,CASSQVRGGNTIYF,TGCGCCAGCAGCCAAGTCAGGGGCGGAAACACCATATATTTT
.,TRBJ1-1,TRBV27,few,CASSFGGLTEAFF,TGTGCCAGCAGTTTTGGGGGGCTCACTGAAGCTTTCTTT
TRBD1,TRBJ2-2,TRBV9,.,CASSLPIGDRVNTGELFF,TGTGCCAGCAGCCTTCCAATAGGTGACAGGGTAAACACCGGGGAGCTGTTTTTT
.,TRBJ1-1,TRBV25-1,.,CASRGRGSYTEAFF,TGTGCCAGCAGGGGGAGGGGGTCGTATACTGAAGCTTTCTTT
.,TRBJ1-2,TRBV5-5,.,CASSGDRLNPYGYTF,TGTGCCAGCAGCGGAGACAGACTTAATCCCTATGGCTACACCTTC
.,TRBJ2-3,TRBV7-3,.,CASSFLGPYPGTDTQYF,TGTGCCAGCAGCTTCCTCGGGCCTTACCCGGGCACAGATACGCAGTATTTT
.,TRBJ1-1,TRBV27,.,CASTPIGDTEAFF,TGTGCCAGCACCCCAATCGGGGACACTGAAGCTTTCTTT
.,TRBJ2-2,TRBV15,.,CATSTDITGELFF,TGTGCCACCAGTACGGACATTACCGGGGAGCTGTTTTTT